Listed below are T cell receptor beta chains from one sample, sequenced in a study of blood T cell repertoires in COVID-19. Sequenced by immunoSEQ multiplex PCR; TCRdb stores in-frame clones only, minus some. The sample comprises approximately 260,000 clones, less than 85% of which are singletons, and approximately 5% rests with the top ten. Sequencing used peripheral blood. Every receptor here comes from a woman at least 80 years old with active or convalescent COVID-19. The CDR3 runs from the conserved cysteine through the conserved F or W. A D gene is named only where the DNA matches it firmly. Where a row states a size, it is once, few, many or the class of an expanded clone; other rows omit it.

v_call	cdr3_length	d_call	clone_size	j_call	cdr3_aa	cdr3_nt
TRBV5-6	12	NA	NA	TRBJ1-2	CASSPRNYGYTF	TGTGCCAGCAGCCCCAGGAACTATGGCTACACCTTC
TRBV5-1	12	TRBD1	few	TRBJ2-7	CASQGTAYEQYF	TGCGCCTCGCAGGGGACAGCCTACGAGCAGTACTTC
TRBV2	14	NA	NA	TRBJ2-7	CASSVQGTSYEQYF	TGTGCCAGCAGTGTGCAGGGGACCTCCTACGAGCAGTACTTC
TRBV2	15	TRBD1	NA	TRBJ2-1	CASGTGGQGRNEQFF	TGTGCCAGCGGAACTGGGGGACAGGGGCGGAATGAGCAGTTCTTC
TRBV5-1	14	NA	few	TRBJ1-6	CASSGGTINSPLHF	TGCGCCAGCAGCGGGGGGACGATTAATTCACCCCTCCACTTT
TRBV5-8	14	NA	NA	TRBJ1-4	CASSQQGSNEKLFF	TGTGCCAGCAGCCAACAGGGTTCTAATGAAAAACTGTTTTTT
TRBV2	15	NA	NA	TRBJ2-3	CASRQGLGSTDTQYF	TGTGCCAGCAGGCAGGGACTTGGGAGCACAGATACGCAGTATTTT
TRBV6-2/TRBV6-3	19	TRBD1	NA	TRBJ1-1	CASSYSPLLTGERDTEAFF	TGTGCCAGCAGTTACTCCCCCCTCTTGACAGGGGAGAGGGACACTGAAGCTTTCTTT
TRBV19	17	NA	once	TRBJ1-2	CASSIVGATGTLDGYTF	TGTGCCAGTAGTATAGTGGGAGCGACAGGAACTTTGGATGGCTACACCTTC
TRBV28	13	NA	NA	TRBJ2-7	CASSVGVTYEQYF	TGTGCCAGTTCGGTAGGGGTGACCTACGAGCAGTACTTC
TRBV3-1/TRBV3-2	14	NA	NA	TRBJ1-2	CASSQEGRGYGYTF	TGTGCCAGCAGCCAAGAGGGCAGGGGCTATGGCTACACCTTC
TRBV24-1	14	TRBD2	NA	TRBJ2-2	CATSDWRGTGELFF	TGTGCCACCAGTGATTGGCGGGGGACCGGGGAGCTGTTTTTT
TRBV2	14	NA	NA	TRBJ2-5	CASSEHGQQETQYF	TGTGCCAGCAGTGAGCATGGACAGCAAGAGACCCAGTACTTC
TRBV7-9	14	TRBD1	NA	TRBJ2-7	CASSFWDRAYEQYF	TGTGCCAGCAGCTTCTGGGACAGGGCCTACGAGCAGTACTTC
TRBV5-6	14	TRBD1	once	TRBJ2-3	CASSQGQITDTQYF	TGTGCCAGCAGCCAGGGACAGATCACAGATACGCAGTATTTT
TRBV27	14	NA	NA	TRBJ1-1	CASSLYPGVGEAFF	TGTGCCAGCAGTTTATACCCGGGAGTGGGTGAAGCTTTCTTT
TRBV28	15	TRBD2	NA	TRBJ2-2	CASRTSGGATGELFF	TGTGCCAGCAGAACTAGCGGGGGGGCCACCGGGGAGCTGTTTTTT
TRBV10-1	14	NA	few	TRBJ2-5	CASSDRGAGETQYF	TGCGCCAGCAGTGATCGCGGGGCAGGAGAGACCCAGTACTTC
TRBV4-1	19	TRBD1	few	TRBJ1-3	CASSQDRGQGAVTGNTIYF	TGCGCCAGCAGCCAAGATAGGGGACAGGGAGCAGTAACTGGAAACACCATATATTTT
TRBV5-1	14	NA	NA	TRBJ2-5	CASSFSGGQETQYF	TGCGCCAGCAGCTTCTCCGGGGGCCAAGAGACCCAGTACTTC
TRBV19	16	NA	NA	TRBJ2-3	CASSIRQETSGDTQYF	TGTGCCAGTAGTATCCGACAGGAAACCTCCGGAGATACGCAGTATTTT
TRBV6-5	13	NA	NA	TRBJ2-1	CASTADGYNEQFF	TGTGCCAGCACAGCGGACGGCTACAATGAGCAGTTCTTC